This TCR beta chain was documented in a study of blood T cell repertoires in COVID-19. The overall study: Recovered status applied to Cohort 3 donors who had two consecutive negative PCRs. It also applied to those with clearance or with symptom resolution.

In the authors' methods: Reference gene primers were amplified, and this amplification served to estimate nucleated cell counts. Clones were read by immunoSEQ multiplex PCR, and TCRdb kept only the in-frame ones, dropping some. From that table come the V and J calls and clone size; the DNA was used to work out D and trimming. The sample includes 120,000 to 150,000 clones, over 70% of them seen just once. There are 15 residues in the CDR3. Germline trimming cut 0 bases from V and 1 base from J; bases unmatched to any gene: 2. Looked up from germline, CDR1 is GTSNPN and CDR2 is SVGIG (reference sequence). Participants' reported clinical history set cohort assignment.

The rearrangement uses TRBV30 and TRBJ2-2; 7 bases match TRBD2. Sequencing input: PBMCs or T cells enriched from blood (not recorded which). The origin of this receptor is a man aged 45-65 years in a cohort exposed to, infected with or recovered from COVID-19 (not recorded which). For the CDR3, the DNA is TGTGCCTGGAGTGTACTAGCGCTGAACACCGGGGAGCTGTTTTTT. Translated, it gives CAWSVLALNTGELFF.